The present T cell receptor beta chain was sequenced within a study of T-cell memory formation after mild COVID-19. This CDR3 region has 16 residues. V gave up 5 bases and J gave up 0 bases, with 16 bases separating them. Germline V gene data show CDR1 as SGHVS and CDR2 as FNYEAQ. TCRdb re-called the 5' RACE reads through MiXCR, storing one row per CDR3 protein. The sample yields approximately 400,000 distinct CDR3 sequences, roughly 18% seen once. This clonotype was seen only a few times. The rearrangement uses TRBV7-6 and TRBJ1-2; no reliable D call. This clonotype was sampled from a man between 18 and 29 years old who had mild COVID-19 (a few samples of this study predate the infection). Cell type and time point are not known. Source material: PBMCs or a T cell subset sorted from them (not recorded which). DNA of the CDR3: TGTGCCAGCAGCCTTATCGTAGGCCTTACTAACTATGGCTACACCTTC. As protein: CASSLIVGLTNYGYTF. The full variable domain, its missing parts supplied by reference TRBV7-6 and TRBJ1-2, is GAGVSQSPRYKVTKRGQDVALRCDPISGHVSLYWYRQALGQGPEFLTYFNYEAQQDKSGLPNDRFSAERPEGSISTLTIQRTEQRDSAMYRCASSLIVGLTNYGYTFGSGTRLTVV.